This T cell receptor beta chain appears in the sequencing data of a study of Ad26.COV2.S vaccination and SARS-CoV-2 variants. This clone was picked up one time. The CDR3 is 15 residues long. Germline CDR1 reads SEHNR; CDR2 reads FQNEAQ (reference sequence). Trimming removed 2 bases from V and 8 bases from J, with 18 bases in between. Assay used: immunoSEQ multiplex PCR; TCRdb lists only in-frame clones, some missing. Counted here are under 150,000 clones, roughly 88% occurring once; the ten biggest clones make up 5%. This clonotype was sampled from a human donor who had recovered from COVID-19. V usage is TRBV7-9 and J usage is TRBJ1-1; unclear D gene. The sequences come from peripheral blood, collected after recovery from COVID-19. The CDR3 region is CASSLTSQHSEEAFF. The CDR3, as DNA: TGTGCCAGCAGCTTAACCTCTCAGCACTCAGAGGAAGCTTTCTTT.